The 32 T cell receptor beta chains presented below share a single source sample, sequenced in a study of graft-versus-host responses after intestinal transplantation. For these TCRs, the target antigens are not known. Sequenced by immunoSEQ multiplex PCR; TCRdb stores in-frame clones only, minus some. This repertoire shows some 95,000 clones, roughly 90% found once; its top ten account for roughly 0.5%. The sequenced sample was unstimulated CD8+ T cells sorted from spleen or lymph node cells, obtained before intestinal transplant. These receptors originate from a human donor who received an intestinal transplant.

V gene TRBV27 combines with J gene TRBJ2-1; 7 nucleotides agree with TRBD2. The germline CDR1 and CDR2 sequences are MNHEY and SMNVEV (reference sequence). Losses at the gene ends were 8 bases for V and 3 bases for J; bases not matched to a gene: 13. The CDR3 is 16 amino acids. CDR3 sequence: CASASSWGGFYNEQFF. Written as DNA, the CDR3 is TGTGCCAGCGCTTCCTCCTGGGGGGGGTTCTACAATGAGCAGTTCTTC.

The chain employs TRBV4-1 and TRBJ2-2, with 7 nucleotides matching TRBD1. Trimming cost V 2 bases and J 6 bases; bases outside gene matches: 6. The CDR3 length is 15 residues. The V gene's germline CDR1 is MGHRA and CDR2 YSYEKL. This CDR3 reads CASSQPDRTPGELFF. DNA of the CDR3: TGCGCCAGCAGCCAACCGGACAGGACCCCCGGGGAGCTGTTTTTT.

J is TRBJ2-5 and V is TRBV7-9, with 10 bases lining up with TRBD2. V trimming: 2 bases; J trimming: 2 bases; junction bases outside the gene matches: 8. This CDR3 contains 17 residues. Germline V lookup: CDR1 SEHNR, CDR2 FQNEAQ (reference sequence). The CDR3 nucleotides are TGTGCCAGCAGCTTACCAATCGGGACTAGCGAGCAAGAGACCCAGTACTTC. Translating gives CASSLPIGTSEQETQYF.

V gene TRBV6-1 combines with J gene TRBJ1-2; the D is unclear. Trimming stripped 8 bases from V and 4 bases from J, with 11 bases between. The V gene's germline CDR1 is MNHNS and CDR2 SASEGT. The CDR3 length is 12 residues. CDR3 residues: CASAGSPYGYTF. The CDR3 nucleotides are TGTGCCAGCGCCGGGAGCCCCTATGGCTACACCTTC.

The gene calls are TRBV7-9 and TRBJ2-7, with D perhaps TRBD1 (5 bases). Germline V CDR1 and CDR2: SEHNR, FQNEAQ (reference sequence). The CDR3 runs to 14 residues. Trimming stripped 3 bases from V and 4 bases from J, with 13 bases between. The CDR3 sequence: CASSLAGSIYEQYF. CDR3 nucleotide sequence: TGTGCCAGCAGCTTGGCAGGGTCCATATACGAGCAGTACTTC. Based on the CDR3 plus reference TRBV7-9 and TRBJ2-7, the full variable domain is DTGVSQNPRHKITKRGQNVTFRCDPISEHNRLYWYRQTLGQGPEFLTYFQNEAQLEKSRLLSDRFSAERPKGSFSTLEIQRTEQGDSAMYLCASSLAGSIYEQYFGPGTRLTVT.

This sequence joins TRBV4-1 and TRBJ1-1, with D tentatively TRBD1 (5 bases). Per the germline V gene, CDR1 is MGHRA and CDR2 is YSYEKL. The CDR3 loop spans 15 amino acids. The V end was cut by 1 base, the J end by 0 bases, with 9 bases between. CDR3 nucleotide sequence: TGCGCCAGCAGCCAAGTGAAGGACATGAACACTGAAGCTTTCTTT. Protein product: CASSQVKDMNTEAFF.

The chain's CDR3 is CASSLTGYSNQPQHF. In DNA, the CDR3 is TGTGCCAGTAGTCTGACAGGATATAGCAATCAGCCCCAGCATTTT. This chain connects TRBV19 to TRBJ1-5; TRBD1 is a possible D gene (6 bases). V gave up 5 bases and J gave up 0 bases, with 11 bases separating them. This CDR3 is 15 amino acids long. Per germline, CDR1 LNHDA and CDR2 SQIVND (reference sequence).

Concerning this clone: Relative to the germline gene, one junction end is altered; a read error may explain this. CDR3 sequence: CTSSYVTGDYGYTF. The DNA for the CDR3 is TGTACCAGCAGCTACGTAACAGGGGACTATGGCTACACCTTC. V is TRBV5-5 and J is TRBJ1-2; 7 bases map to TRBD1. This CDR3 is built from 14 residues. The V gene's germline CDR1 is SGHKS and CDR2 YYEKEE (reference sequence). Filled out from reference TRBV5-5 and TRBJ1-2, the complete variable domain reads DAGVTQSPTHLIKTRGQQVTLRCSPISGHKSVSWYQQVLGQGPQFIFQYYEKEERGRGNFPDRFSARQFPNYSSELNVNALLLGDSALYLCTSSYVTGDYGYTFGSGTRLTVV.

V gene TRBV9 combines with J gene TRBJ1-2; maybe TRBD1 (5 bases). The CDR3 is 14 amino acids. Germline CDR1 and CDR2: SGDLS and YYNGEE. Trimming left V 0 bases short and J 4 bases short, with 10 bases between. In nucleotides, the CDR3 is TGTGCCAGCAGCGTAGGGCAGGGCAGCTATGGCTACACCTTC. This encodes CASSVGQGSYGYTF.

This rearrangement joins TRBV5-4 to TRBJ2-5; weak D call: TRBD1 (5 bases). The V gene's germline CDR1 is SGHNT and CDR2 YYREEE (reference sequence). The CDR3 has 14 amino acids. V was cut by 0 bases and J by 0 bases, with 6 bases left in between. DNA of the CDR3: TGTGCCAGCAGCTTGGCAGGGTACCAAGAGACCCAGTACTTC. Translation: CASSLAGYQETQYF. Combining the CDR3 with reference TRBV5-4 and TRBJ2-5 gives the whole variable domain ETGVTQSPTHLIKTRGQQVTLRCSSQSGHNTVSWYQQALGQGPQFIFQYYREEENGRGNFPPRFSGLQFPNYSSELNVNALELDDSALYLCASSLAGYQETQYFGPGTRLLVL.

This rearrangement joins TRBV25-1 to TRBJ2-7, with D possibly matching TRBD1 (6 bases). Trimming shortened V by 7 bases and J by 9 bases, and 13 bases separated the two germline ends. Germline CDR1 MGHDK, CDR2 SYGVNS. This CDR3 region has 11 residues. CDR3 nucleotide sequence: TGTGCCAGCACCCTGGGGGCGGTGCAGTACTTC. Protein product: CASTLGAVQYF.

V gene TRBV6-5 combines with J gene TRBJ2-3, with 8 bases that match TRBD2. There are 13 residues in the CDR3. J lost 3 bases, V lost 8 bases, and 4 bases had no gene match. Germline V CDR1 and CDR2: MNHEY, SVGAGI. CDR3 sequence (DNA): TGTGCCAGCGGCGGGGGGCTAACAGATACGCAGTATTTT. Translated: CASGGGLTDTQYF.

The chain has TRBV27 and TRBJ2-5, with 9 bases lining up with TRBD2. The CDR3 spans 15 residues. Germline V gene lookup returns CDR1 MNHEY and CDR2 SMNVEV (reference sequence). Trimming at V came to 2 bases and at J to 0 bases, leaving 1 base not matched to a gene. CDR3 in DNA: TGTGCCAGCAGTTTAGAGCGGGGGGACCAAGAGACCCAGTACTTC. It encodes CASSLERGDQETQYF.

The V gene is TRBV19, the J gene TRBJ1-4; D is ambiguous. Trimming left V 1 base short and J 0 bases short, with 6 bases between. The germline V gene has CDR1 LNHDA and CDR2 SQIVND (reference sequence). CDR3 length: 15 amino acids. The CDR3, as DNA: TGTGCCAGTAGTATAGGGGCTGCAACTAATGAAAAACTGTTTTTT. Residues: CASSIGAATNEKLFF. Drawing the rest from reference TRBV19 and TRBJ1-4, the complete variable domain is DGGITQSPKYLFRKEGQNVTLSCEQNLNHDAMYWYRQDPGQGLRLIYYSQIVNDFQKGDIAEGYSVSREKKESFPLTVTSAQKNPTAFYLCASSIGAATNEKLFFGSGTQLSVL.

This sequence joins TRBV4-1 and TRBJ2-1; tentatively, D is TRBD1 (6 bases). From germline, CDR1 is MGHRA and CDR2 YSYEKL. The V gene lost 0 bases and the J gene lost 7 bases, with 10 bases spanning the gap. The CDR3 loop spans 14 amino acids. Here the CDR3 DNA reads TGCGCCAGCAGCCAAGAAAGTAGGGGGAATGAGCAGTTCTTC. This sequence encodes CASSQESRGNEQFF.

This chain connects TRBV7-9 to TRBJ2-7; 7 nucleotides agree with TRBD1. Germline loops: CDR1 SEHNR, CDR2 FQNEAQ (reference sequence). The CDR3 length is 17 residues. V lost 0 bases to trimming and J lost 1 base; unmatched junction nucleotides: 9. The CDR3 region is CASSLALFGTESYEQYF. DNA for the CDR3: TGTGCCAGCAGCTTAGCCTTATTCGGGACAGAATCCTACGAGCAGTACTTC.

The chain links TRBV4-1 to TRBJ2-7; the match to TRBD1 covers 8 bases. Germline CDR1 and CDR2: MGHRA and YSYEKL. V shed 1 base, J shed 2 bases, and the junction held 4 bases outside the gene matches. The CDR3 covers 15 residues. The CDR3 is CASSQVTGGTYEQYF. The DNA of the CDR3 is TGCGCCAGCAGCCAAGTTACAGGGGGGACCTACGAGCAGTACTTC.

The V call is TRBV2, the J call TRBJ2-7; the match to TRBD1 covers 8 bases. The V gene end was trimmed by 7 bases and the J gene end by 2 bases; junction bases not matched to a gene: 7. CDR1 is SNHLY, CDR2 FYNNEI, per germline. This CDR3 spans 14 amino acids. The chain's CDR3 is CASKDRGETYEQYF. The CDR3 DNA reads TGTGCCAGCAAAGACAGGGGCGAAACCTACGAGCAGTACTTC. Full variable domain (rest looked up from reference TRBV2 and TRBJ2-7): EPEVTQTPSHQVTQMGQEVILRCVPISNHLYFYWYRQILGQKVEFLVSFYNNEISEKSEIFDDQFSVERPDGSNFTLKIRSTKLEDSAMYFCASKDRGETYEQYFGPGTRLTVT.

The CDR3 coding sequence is TGTGCCAGCAGCTCTGCGGTTGTCGGAGATAACTATGGCTACACCTTC. This sequence encodes CASSSAVVGDNYGYTF. The V gene is TRBV7-9, the J gene TRBJ1-2, with D hard to call. The germline CDR1 and CDR2 sequences are SEHNR and FQNEAQ (reference sequence). CDR3 length: 16 amino acids. V was pared by 4 bases and J by 1 base, with 16 bases between. The whole variable domain, remainder taken from reference TRBV7-9 and TRBJ1-2, is DTGVSQNPRHKITKRGQNVTFRCDPISEHNRLYWYRQTLGQGPEFLTYFQNEAQLEKSRLLSDRFSAERPKGSFSTLEIQRTEQGDSAMYLCASSSAVVGDNYGYTFGSGTRLTVV.

In nucleotides, the CDR3 is TGCGCCAGCAGCTTGGGACTAGAATATTTTGAGCAGTTCTTC. Residues: CASSLGLEYFEQFF. The rearrangement links TRBV5-1 to TRBJ2-1; possibly TRBD2 for D (6 bases). The germline V and J ends were trimmed by 0 bases and 9 bases, with 13 bases remaining between them. CDR3 length: 14 residues. Germline CDR1 and CDR2: SGHRS and YFSETQ.

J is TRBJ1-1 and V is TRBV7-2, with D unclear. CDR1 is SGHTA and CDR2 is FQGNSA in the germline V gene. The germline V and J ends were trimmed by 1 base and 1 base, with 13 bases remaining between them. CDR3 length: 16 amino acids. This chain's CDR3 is CASSLGLLGGNTEAFF. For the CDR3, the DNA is TGTGCCAGCAGCTTAGGTCTCCTAGGTGGGAACACTGAAGCTTTCTTT. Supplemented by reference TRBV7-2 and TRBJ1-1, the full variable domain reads GAGVSQSPSNKVTEKGKDVELRCDPISGHTALYWYRQSLGQGLEFLIYFQGNSAPDKSGLPSDRFSAERTGGSVSTLTIQRTQQEDSAVYLCASSLGLLGGNTEAFFGQGTRLTVV.

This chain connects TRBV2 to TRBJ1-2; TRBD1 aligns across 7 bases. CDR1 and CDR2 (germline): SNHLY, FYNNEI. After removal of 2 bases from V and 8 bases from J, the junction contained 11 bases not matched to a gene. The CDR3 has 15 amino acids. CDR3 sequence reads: CASSEKGQLGWGYTF. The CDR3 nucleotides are TGTGCCAGCAGTGAAAAGGGACAGCTCGGATGGGGCTACACCTTC.

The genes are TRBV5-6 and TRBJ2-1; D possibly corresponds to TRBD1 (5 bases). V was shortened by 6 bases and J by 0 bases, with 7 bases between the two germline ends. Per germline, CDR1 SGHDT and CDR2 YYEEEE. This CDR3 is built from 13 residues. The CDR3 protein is CASKGYSYNEQFF. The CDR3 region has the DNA TGTGCCAGCAAGGGGTACTCCTACAATGAGCAGTTCTTC.

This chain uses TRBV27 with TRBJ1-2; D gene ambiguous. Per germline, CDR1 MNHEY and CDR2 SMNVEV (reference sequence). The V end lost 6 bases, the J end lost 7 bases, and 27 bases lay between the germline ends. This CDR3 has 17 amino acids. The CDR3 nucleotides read TGTGCCAGCAGCCCATCATCTAAGCCTTTAGGGCGGGGTGGCTACACCTTC. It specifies CASSPSSKPLGRGGYTF.

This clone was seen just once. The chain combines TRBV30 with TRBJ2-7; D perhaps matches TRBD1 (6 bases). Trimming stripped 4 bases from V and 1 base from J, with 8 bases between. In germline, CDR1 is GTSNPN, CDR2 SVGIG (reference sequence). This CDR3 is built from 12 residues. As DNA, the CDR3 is TGTGCCTGGACAGGGGATTCCTACGAGCAGTACTTC. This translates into CAWTGDSYEQYF.

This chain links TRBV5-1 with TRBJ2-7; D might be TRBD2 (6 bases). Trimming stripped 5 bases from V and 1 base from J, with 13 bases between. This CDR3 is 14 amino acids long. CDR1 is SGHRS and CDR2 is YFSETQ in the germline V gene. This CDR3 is CASSPTSLSYEQYF. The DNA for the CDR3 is TGCGCCAGCAGTCCTACTAGCTTATCCTACGAGCAGTACTTC. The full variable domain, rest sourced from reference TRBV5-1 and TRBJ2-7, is KAGVTQTPRYLIKTRGQQVTLSCSPISGHRSVSWYQQTPGQGLQFLFEYFSETQRNKGNFPGRFSGRQFSNSRSEMNVSTLELGDSALYLCASSPTSLSYEQYFGPGTRLTVT.

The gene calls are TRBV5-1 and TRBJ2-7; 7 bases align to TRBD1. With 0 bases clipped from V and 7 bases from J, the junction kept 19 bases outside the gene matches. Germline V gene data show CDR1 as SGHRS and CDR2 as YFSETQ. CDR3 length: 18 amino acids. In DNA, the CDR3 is TGCGCCAGCAGCTTGGCCCAGGCCCGAGACAGGGTTTCAGAAGAGCAGTACTTC. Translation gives CASSLAQARDRVSEEQYF.

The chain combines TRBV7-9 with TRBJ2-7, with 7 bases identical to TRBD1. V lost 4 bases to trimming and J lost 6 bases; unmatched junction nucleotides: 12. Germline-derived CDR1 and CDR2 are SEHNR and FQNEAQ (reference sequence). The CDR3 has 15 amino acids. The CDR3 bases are TGTGCCAGCAGCTCTCGGGACAGTGGAATGGTCGAGCAGTACTTC. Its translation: CASSSRDSGMVEQYF.

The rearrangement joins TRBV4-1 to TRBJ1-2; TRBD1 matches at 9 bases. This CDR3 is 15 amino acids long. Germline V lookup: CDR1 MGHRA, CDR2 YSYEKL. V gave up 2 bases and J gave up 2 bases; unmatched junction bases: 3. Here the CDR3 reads CASSQLTGGNYGYTF. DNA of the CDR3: TGCGCCAGCAGCCAACTGACAGGGGGAAACTATGGCTACACCTTC.

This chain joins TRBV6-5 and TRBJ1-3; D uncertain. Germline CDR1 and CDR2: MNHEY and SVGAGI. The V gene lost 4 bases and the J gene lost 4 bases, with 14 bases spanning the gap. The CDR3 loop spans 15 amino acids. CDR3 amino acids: CASSSRDVGGNTIYF. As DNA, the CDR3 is TGTGCCAGCAGTTCGAGGGATGTGGGCGGAAACACCATATATTTT.

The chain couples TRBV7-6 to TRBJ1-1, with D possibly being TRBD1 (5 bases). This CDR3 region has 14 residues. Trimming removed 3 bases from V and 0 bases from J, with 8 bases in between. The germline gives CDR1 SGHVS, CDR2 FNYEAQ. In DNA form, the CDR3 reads TGTGCCAGCAGCTTGACAGTCTTGAACACTGAAGCTTTCTTT. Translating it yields CASSLTVLNTEAFF.

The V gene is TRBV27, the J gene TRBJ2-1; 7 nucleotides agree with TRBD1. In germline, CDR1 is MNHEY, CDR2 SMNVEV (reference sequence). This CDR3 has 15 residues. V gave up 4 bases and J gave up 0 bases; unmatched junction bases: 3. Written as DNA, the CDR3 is TGTGCCAGCAGTTACTGGACAGGCTCCTACAATGAGCAGTTCTTC. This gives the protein CASSYWTGSYNEQFF.